This T cell receptor (beta chain) was sequenced for a study of T-cell reconstitution after alpha-beta-depleted transplantation in children. Study-wide findings and caveats: After one year, T-cell counts and TCRbeta diversity mostly came from new T cells. Where alpha-beta T cells came from about two months after transplant was reportedly several hundred expanded graft clones.

The germline V gene encodes CDR1 LNHNV and CDR2 YYDKDF (reference sequence). The CDR3 consists of 13 residues. The J segment lost 14 bases and the V segment lost 5 bases, leaving 12 bases of the junction unmatched. Unique molecular identifiers featured in how the TCRbeta library was prepared. TCRdb fed the PCR reads into MiXCR, producing one record per CDR3 protein. The sample carries fewer than 750,000 distinct CDR3 sequences, more than 20% recorded once. This clonotype was recorded a few times. What it binds is not known. This sample comprised PBMCs, mostly from graft donor cells, obtained 360 days after TCRalphabeta/CD19-depleted stem cell transplant. V usage is TRBV15 and J usage is TRBJ2-1; 7 bases are shared with TRBD2. This receptor was identified in a boy less than two years old who had a stem cell transplant for acute myeloid leukemia, so the T cells may come from the graft donor. CDR3: CATSLTVEGREFF. DNA of the CDR3: TGTGCCACCAGCCTAACCGTGGAGGGGAGGGAGTTCTTC. Variable domain in full (rest from reference TRBV15 and TRBJ2-1): DAMVIQNPRYQVTQFGKPVTLSCSQTLNHNVMYWYQQKSSQAPKLLFHYYDKDFNNEADTPDNFQSRRPNTSFCFLDIRSPGLGDTAMYLCATSLTVEGREFFGPGTRLTVL.